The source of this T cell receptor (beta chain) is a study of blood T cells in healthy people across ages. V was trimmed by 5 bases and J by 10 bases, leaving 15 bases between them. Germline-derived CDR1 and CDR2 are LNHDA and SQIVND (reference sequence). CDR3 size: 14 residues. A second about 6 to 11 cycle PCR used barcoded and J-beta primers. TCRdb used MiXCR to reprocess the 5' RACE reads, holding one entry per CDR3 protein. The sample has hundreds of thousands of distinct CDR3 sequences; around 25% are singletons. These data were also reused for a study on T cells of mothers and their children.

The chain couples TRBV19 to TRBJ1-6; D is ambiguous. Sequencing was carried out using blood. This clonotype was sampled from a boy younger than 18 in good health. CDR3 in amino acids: CASSAGTTGSPLHF. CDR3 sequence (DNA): TGTGCCAGTAGTGCGGGCACAACGGGGTCACCCCTCCACTTT.